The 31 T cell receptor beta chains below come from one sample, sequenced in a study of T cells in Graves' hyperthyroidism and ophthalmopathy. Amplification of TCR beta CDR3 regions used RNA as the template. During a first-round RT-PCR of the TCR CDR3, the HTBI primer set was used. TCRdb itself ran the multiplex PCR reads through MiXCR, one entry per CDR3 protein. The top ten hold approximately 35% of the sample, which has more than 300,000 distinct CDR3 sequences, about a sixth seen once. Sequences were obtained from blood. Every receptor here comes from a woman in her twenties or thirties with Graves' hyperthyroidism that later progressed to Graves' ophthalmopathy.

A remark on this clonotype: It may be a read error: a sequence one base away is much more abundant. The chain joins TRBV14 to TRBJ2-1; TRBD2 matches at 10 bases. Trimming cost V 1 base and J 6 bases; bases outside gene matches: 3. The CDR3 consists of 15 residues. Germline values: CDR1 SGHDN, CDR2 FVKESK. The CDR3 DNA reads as TGTGCCAGCAGCCAAGGACTAGCGGGTCTCAATGAGCAGTTCTTC. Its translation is CASSQGLAGLNEQFF.

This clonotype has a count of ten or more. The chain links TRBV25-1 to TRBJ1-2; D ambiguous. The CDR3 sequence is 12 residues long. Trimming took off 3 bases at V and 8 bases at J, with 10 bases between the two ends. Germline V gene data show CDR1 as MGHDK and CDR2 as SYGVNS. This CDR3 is CASSDPTEGYTF. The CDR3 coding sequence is TGTGCCAGCAGTGACCCCACTGAGGGCTACACCTTC.

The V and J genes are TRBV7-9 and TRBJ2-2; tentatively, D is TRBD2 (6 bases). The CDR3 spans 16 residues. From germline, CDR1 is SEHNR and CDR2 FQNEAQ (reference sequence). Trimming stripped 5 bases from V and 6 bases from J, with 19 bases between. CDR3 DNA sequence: TGTGCCAGCAGCCCTCCGGGACTCTATCACTCCGGGGAGCTGTTTTTT. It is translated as CASSPPGLYHSGELFF.

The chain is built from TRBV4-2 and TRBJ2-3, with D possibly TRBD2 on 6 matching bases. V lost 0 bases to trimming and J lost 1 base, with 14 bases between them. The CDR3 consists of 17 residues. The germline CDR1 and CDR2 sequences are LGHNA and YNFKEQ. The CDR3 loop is CASSQEAHGGGTDTQYF. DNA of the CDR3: TGTGCCAGCAGCCAAGAGGCCCACGGCGGGGGCACAGATACGCAGTATTTT.

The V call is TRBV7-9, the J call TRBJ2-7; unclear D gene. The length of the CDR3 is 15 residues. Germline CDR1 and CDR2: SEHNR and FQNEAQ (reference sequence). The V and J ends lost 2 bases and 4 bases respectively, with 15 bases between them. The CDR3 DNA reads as TGTGCCAGCAGCTTAAGCACAGAAGGCCTATACGAGCAGTACTTC. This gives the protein CASSLSTEGLYEQYF.

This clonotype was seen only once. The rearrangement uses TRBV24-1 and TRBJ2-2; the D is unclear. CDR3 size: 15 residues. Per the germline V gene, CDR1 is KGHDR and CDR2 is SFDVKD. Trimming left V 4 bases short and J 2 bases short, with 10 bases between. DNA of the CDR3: TGTGCCACCAGTGACCCTAAAGAAAACACCGGGGAGCTGTTTTTT. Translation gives CATSDPKENTGELFF.

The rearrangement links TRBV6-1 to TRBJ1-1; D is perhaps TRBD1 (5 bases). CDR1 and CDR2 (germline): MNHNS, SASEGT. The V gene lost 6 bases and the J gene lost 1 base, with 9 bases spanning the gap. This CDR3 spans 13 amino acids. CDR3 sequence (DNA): TGTGCCAGCAGAAGGGACGGGAACACTGAAGCTTTCTTT. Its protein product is CASRRDGNTEAFF.

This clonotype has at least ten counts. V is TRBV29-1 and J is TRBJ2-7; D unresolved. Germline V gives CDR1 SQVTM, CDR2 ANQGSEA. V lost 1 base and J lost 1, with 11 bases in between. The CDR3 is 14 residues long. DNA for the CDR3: TGCAGCGTTGAAGGTACGGATGATTCCTACGAGCAGTACTTC. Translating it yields CSVEGTDDSYEQYF.

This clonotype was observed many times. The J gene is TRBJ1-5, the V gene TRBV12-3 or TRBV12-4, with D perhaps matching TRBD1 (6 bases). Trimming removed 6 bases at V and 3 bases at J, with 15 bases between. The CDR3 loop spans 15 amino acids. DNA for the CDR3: TGTGCCAGCAGCAAGGGGACAATAAACAATCAGCCCCAGCATTTT. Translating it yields CASSKGTINNQPQHF.

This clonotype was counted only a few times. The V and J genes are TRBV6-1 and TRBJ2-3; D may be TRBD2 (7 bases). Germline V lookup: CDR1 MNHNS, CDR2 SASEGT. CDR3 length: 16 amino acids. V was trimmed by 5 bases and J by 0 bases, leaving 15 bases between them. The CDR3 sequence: CASSLRGAGSTDTQYF. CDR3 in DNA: TGTGCCAGCAGTCTACGGGGGGCTGGTAGCACAGATACGCAGTATTTT.

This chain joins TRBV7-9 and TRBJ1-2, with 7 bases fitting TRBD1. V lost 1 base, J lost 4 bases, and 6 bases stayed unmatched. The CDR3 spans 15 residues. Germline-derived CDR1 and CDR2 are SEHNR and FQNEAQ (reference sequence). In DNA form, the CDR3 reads TGTGCCAGCAGCTTAGGGGGACAGTTTGTCTATGGCTACACCTTC. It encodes CASSLGGQFVYGYTF.

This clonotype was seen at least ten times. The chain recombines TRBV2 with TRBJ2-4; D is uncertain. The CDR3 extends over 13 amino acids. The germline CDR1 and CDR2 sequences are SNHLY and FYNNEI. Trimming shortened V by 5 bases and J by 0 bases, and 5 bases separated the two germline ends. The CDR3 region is CASSRRAKNIQYF. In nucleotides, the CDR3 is TGTGCCAGCAGTCGACGAGCCAAAAACATTCAGTACTTC.

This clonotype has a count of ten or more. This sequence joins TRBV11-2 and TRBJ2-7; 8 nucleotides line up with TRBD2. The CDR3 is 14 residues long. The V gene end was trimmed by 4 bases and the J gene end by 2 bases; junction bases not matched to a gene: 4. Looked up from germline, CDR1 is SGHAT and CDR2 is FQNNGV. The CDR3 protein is CASSSHSGAYEQYF. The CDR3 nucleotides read TGTGCCAGCAGCTCCCATAGCGGGGCCTACGAGCAGTACTTC.

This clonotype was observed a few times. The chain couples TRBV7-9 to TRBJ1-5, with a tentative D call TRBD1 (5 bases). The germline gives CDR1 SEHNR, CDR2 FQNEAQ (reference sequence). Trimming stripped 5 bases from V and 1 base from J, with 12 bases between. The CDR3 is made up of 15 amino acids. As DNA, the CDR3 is TGTGCCAGCAGCGGCCCAGGGCTCAGCAATCAGCCCCAGCATTTT. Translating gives CASSGPGLSNQPQHF.

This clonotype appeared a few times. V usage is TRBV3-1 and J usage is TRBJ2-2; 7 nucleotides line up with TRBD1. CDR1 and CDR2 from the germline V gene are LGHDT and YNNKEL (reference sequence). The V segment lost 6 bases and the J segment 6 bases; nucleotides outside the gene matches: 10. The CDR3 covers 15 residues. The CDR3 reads CASRSGTVTAGELFF. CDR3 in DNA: TGTGCCAGCAGATCCGGGACAGTCACGGCCGGGGAGCTGTTTTTT.

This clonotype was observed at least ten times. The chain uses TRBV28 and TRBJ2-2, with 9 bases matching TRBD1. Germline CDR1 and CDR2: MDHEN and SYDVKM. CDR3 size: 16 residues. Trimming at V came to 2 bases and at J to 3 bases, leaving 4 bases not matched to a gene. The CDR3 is CASSLTGGLDTGELFF. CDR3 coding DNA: TGTGCCAGCAGTTTAACAGGGGGCTTGGACACCGGGGAGCTGTTTTTT.

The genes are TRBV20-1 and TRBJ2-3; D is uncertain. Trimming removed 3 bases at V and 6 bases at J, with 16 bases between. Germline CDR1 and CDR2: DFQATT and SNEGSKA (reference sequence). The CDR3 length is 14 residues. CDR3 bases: TGCAGTGCTAGTCCCAACTATGCCGCGGATACGCAGTATTTT. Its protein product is CSASPNYAADTQYF.

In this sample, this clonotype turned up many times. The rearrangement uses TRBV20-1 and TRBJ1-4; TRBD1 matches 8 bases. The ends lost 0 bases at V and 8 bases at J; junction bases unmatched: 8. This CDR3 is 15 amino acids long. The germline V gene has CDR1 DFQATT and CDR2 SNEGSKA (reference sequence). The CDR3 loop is CSARDPAGGREKLFF. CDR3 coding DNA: TGCAGTGCTAGAGATCCGGCAGGGGGCCGGGAAAAACTGTTTTTT.

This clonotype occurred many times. CDR3 sequence (DNA): TGTGCCAGCAGTTTACAGCGGTCGGGGGACCAGAACACTGAAGCTTTCTTT. This gives the protein CASSLQRSGDQNTEAFF. The chain joins TRBV28 to TRBJ1-1, with a tentative D call TRBD1 (5 bases). With 2 bases removed from V and 1 base from J, the gap between germline ends came to 17 bases. In germline, CDR1 is MDHEN, CDR2 SYDVKM. The CDR3 sequence is 17 residues long.

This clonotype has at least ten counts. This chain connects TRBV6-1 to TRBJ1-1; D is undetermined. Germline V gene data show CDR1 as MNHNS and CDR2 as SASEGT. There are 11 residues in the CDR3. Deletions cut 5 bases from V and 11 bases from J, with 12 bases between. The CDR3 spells CASSNKGGAFF. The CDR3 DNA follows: TGTGCCAGCAGTAATAAAGGAGGGGCTTTCTTT.

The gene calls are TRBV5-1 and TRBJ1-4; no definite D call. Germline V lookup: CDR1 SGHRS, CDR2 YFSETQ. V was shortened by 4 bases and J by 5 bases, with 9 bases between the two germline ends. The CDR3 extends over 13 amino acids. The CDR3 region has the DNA TGCGCCAGCAGCCCGGGCAACAATGAAAAACTGTTTTTT. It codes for CASSPGNNEKLFF.

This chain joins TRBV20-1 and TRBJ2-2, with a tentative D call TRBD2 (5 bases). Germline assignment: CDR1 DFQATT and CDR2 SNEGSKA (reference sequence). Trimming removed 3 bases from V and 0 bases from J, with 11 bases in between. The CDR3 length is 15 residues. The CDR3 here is CSARDSSANTGELFF. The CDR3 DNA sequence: TGCAGTGCTAGGGACTCCTCCGCGAACACCGGGGAGCTGTTTTTT.

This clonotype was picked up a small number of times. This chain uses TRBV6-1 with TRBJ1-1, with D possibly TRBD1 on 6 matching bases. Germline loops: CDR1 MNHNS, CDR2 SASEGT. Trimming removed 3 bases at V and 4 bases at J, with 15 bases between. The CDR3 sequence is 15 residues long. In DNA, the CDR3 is TGTGCCAGCAGTGAGGGTGTGGGGGGGCCCACTGAAGCTTTCTTT. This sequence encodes CASSEGVGGPTEAFF.

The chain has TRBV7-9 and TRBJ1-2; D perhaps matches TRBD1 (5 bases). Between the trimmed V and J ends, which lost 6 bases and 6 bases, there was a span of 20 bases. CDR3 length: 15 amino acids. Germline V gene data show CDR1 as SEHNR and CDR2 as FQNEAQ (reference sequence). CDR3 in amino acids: CASRSRVGDGDGYTF. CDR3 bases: TGTGCCAGCAGATCAAGGGTAGGGGACGGTGATGGCTACACCTTC. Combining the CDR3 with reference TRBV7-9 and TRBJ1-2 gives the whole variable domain DTGVSQNPRHKITKRGQNVTFRCDPISEHNRLYWYRQTLGQGPEFLTYFQNEAQLEKSRLLSDRFSAERPKGSFSTLEIQRTEQGDSAMYLCASRSRVGDGDGYTFGSGTRLTVV.

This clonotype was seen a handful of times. The CDR3 DNA reads TGTGCCAGCAGCCAAGGTTGGGGACAGAGCACAGATACGCAGTATTTT. Translation: CASSQGWGQSTDTQYF. This chain joins TRBV3-1 and TRBJ2-3; 7 nucleotides agree with TRBD1. CDR1 LGHDT and CDR2 YNNKEL come from the germline V gene (reference sequence). The CDR3 has 16 amino acids. V dropped 1 base and J dropped 0; count of bases not matched to a gene: 4.

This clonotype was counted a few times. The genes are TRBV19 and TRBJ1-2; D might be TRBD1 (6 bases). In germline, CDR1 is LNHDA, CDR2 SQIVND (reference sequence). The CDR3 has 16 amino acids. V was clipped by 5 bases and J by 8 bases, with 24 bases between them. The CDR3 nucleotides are TGTGCCAGTAGTTTCCACAATGACAGGTCGGGCAAGGGCTACACCTTC. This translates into CASSFHNDRSGKGYTF. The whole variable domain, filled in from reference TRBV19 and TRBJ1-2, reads DGGITQSPKYLFRKEGQNVTLSCEQNLNHDAMYWYRQDPGQGLRLIYYSQIVNDFQKGDIAEGYSVSREKKESFPLTVTSAQKNPTAFYLCASSFHNDRSGKGYTFGSGTRLTVV.

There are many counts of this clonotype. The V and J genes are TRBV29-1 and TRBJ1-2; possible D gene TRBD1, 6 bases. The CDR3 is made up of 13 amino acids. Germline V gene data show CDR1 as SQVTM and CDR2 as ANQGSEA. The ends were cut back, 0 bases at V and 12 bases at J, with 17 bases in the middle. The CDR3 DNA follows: TGCAGCGTTGAAGAAGGTCAGGGGAAAGGTAACACCTTC. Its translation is CSVEEGQGKGNTF.

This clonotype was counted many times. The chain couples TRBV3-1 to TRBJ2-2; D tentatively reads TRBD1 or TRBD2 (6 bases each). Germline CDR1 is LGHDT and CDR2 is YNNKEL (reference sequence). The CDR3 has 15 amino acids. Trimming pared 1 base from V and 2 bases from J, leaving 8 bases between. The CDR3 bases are TGTGCCAGCAGCCAAGTCGGGGGCAACACCGGGGAGCTGTTTTTT. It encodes CASSQVGGNTGELFF.

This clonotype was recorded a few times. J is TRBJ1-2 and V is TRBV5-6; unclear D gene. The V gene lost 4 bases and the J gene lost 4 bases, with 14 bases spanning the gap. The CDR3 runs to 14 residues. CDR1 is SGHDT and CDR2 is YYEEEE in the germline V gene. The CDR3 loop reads CASSPGGQPYGYTF. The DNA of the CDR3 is TGTGCCAGCAGCCCAGGCGGGCAGCCCTATGGCTACACCTTC.

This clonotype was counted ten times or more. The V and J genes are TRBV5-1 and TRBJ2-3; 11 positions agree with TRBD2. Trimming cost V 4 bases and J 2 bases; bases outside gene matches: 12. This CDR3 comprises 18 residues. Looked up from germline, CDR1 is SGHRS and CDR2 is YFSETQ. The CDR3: CASSPSASGGTITDTQYF. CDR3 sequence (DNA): TGCGCCAGCAGCCCGAGCGCTAGCGGGGGGACAATCACAGATACGCAGTATTTT.

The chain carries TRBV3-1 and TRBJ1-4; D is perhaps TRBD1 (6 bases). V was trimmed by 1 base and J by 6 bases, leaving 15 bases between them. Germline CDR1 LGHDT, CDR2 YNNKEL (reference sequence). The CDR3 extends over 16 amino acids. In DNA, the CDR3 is TGTGCCAGCAGCCAAGCCAACAGGGACCGTCATGAAAAACTGTTTTTT. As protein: CASSQANRDRHEKLFF.